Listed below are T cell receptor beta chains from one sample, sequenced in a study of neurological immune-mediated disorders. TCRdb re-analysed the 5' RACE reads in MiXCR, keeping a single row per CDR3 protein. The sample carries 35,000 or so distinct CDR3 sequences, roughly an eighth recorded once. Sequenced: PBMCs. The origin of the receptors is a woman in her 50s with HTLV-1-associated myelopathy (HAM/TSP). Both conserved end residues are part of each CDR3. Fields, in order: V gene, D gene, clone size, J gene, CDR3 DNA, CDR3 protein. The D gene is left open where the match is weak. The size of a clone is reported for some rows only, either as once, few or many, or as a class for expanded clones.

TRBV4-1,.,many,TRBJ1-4,TGCGCCAGCAGCCAAGGCCGCGGTCAGTATAATGAAAAACTGTTTTTT,CASSQGRGQYNEKLFF
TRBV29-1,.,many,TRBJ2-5,TGCAGCGCTGGAGGAGCGGGCGGAGAGACCCAGTACTTC,CSAGGAGGETQYF
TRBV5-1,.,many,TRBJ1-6,TGCGCCAGCAGCTTGGATCCAGGGGAGGCCCCCCTCCACTTT,CASSLDPGEAPLHF
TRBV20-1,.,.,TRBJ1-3,TGCAGTGCTGATGGTAGGGGCCAAGGCCCTGGAAACACCATATATTTT,CSADGRGQGPGNTIYF
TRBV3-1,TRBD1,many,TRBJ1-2,TGTGCCAGCAGCACTCCTGGACAGGCCTGGGGTGGCTACACCTTC,CASSTPGQAWGGYTF
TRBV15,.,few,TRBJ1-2,TGTGCCACCAGCAGAGATGCTTACAGCCAAGCTACCTTC,CATSRDAYSQATF
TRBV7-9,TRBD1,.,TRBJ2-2,TGTGCCAGGCCTCCACCGGGACAGGGGGACACCGGGGAGCTGTTTTTT,CARPPPGQGDTGELFF
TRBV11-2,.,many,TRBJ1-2,TGTGCCAGCAGCTTAGGGATTAACGACAGGCTAAGGGACTTC,CASSLGINDRLRDF
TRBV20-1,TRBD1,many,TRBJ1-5,TGCAGTGCCTCCCGGGGACAGAGCCACGTCGTGACCCAGCATTTT,CSASRGQSHVVTQHF
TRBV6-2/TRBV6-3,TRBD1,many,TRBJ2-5,TGTGCCAGCAGTCAAGGACACGGGACAGGAGGGGAGACCCAGTACTTC,CASSQGHGTGGETQYF
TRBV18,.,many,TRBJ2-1,TGTGCCAGCTCACCACCGAGGGAAACTTACAATGAGCAGTTCTTC,CASSPPRETYNEQFF
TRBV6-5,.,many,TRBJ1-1,TGTGCCAGCAGCATCGGAGGGAACACTGAAGCTTTCTTT,CASSIGGNTEAFF
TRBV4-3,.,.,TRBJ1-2,TGCGCCAGCAGCCAAGGTAGTTCGACAGCGCTTGCTAACTATGGCTACACCTTC,CASSQGSSTALANYGYTF
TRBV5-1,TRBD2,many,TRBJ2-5,TGCGCCAGCAGCCCTGGACTAGCGGGGGGACAAGAGACCCAGTACTTC,CASSPGLAGGQETQYF
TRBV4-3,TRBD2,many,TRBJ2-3,TGCGCCAGCAGCCAAGATGGGGGCGCGGGGGGGAGCACAGATACGCAGTATTTT,CASSQDGGAGGSTDTQYF
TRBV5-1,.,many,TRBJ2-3,TGCGCCAGCAGCTTGGTGGGGGATACGCAGTATTTT,CASSLVGDTQYF
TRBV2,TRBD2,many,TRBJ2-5,TGTGCCAGCAGTGAAACAGGGACTAGCGGGGAGACCCAGTACTTC,CASSETGTSGETQYF
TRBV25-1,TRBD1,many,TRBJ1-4,TGTGCCAGCAGTGAGGGACAGCGGAATGAAAAACTGTTTTTT,CASSEGQRNEKLFF
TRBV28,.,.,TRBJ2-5,TGTGCCAACACCCTTAGTGGAATCTCGGAGACCCAGTACTTC,CANTLSGISETQYF
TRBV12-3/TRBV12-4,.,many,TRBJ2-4,TGTGCCAGCAGTTTAGCGGGATTCTCGGACCTGACCAAAAACATTCAGTACTTC,CASSLAGFSDLTKNIQYF
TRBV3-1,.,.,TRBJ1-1,TGTGCCAGCAGCCTCGGGACGAACACTGAAGCTTTCTTT,CASSLGTNTEAFF
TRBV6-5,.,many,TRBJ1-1,TGTGCCAGCAGACAAGGGGAGCGAGCGAACACTGAAGCTTTCTTT,CASRQGERANTEAFF
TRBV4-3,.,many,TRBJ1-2,TGCGCCAGCAGCCAAGATAGGGGGACCTCTAACTATGGCTACACCTTC,CASSQDRGTSNYGYTF
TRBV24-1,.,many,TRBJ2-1,TGTGCCACCGGCGGGGTCCGGGAGAAGCACAATGAGCAGTTCTTC,CATGGVREKHNEQFF
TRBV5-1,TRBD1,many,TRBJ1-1,TGCGCCAGCAGCCAAGCCGGGACAGTGAACACTGAAGCTTTCTTT,CASSQAGTVNTEAFF
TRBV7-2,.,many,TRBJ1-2,TGTGCCAGCAGCTTAGCCAGGAATAACTATGGCTACACCTTC,CASSLARNNYGYTF
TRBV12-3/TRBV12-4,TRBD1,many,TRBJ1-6,TGTGCCAGCAGTTTTGTCCGGGACAGACTCCACTTT,CASSFVRDRLHF
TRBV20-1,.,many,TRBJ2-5,TGCAGTGCTAGAGAATCTGAGGGACATGGGGAGACCCAGTACTTC,CSARESEGHGETQYF